The following is a T cell receptor beta chain sequence with its context. V lost 5 bases and J lost 0, with 15 bases in between. The CDR3 sequence is 15 residues long. Germline V gene lookup returns CDR1 SGHDT and CDR2 YYEEEE. This entry comes from a study of shared T cell receptors in the human thymus. The method was immunoSEQ multiplex PCR; TCRdb's version includes in-frame clones alone and lacks a portion of them. The table has 630,000 or so clones, 80% to 90% seen once. These data also featured in a second study, about human thymus T cells. That report adds: Corrective surgery for congenital heart defects was being performed on the healthy Finnish infants who were the donors.

This clonotype originated in a boy in the first two years of life with a congenital heart defect. The specimen sequenced was thymocytes. The chain couples TRBV5-6 to TRBJ2-7; possibly TRBD1 for D (5 bases). The CDR3 here is CASRMYDRRSYEQYF. CDR3 bases: TGTGCCAGCAGAATGTACGACAGACGCTCCTACGAGCAGTACTTC.